What follows describes a single T cell receptor beta chain. Its antigen is unidentified. This sample stems from a study of T cells expressing NK-cell markers. Study summary: It was from sorted CD3+CD56+NKG2C+, CD3+CD56+NKG2C- and CD3+CD56-NKG2C+ T cells that TCR beta repertoires came. Study observations and caveats: One observes that, in several donors, these clonotypes were also the leading ones within the CD3+CD56-NKG2C+ fraction. NKG2C+ dominant clonotypes from about 6 donors made up roughly 1.0-8% of CD8+ T cells.

cDNA encoding TCR beta was synthesized via 5'RACE template switching incorporating UMIs. After re-calling the 5' RACE reads, TCRdb lists one entry per CDR3 protein, DNA absent. The table lists 550,000 to 600,000 distinct CDR3 sequences. The CDR3 runs to 16 residues. CDR1 and CDR2 (germline): DFQATT, SNEGSKA (reference sequence). Sample: blood T cells: a sorted CD56 or NKG2C T cell subset, CD4+ or CD8+ T cells, or bulk PBMC T cells (not recorded which). The receptor was isolated from a young man in good health. The rearrangement uses TRBV20-1 and TRBJ1-5; with no DNA, the TCRdb D assignment of TRBD1 cannot be verified. The CDR3 loop reads CSARTKDWTDDQPQHF.